Listed here are 11 T cell receptor beta chains from one sample, sequenced in a study of shared clonotypes between healthy human individuals. Using immunoSEQ multiplex PCR, the repertoire was profiled, and TCRdb retains in-frame clones only, with some absent. The sample consists of about 2.1 million clones, 90% to 95% of them appearing once. CD45RO-negative, CCR7-positively selected cells formed the naive CD8 fraction, excluding terminally differentiated effector memory CD45RA+ cells. The sequenced material came from naive CD8+ T cells from PBMCs. The receptors come from a man aged 18-30 years in good health. Some clones in this sample may be carry-over from other donors' samples.

On this clone: The same CDR3 can be traced to other DNA sequences in this sample. J is TRBJ2-4 and V is TRBV7-9; D unresolved. Germline V gives CDR1 SEHNR, CDR2 FQNEAQ (reference sequence). The CDR3 sequence is 12 residues long. The V end lost 8 bases, the J end lost 1 base, and 6 bases lay between the germline ends. As DNA, the CDR3 is TGTGCCAGCGGTGGGGCCAAAAACATTCAGTACTTC. Amino acid sequence: CASGGAKNIQYF.

The chain carries TRBV7-3 and TRBJ2-3, with D tentatively TRBD1 or TRBD2 (5 bases each). The V and J ends lost 4 bases and 5 bases respectively, with 19 bases between them. The CDR3 spans 16 residues. Germline CDR1 reads SGHTA; CDR2 reads FQGTGA. CDR3 loop: CASSSFTGPFRDTQYF. CDR3 nucleotides: TGTGCCAGCAGCTCCTTCACGGGACCGTTTCGAGATACGCAGTATTTT.

This clone appeared a single time. The chain uses TRBV4-1 and TRBJ2-7; 8 bases align to TRBD1. Trimming cost V 3 bases and J 6 bases; bases outside gene matches: 4. Germline V gene data show CDR1 as MGHRA and CDR2 as YSYEKL. The length of the CDR3 is 13 residues. The CDR3 protein is CASSQGQVGEQYF. The CDR3 nucleotides read TGCGCCAGCAGCCAGGGACAGGTAGGCGAGCAGTACTTC.

Concerning this clone: The same CDR3 arises from other DNA sequences in this sample as well. The V gene is TRBV7-9, the J gene TRBJ2-7; a weak D match, TRBD2 (5 bases). The V gene lost 0 bases and the J gene lost 7 bases, with 7 bases spanning the gap. Germline V gives CDR1 SEHNR, CDR2 FQNEAQ (reference sequence). This CDR3 contains 12 residues. The CDR3 DNA reads as TGTGCCAGCAGCTTAGCCGGGGTAGAGCAGTACTTC. Translating gives CASSLAGVEQYF. The full variable domain, its missing parts supplied by reference TRBV7-9 and TRBJ2-7, is DTGVSQNPRHKITKRGQNVTFRCDPISEHNRLYWYRQTLGQGPEFLTYFQNEAQLEKSRLLSDRFSAERPKGSFSTLEIQRTEQGDSAMYLCASSLAGVEQYFGPGTRLTVT.

This clone occurred a few times. The CDR3 reads CASRNTSNQPQHF. As DNA, the CDR3 is TGTGCCAGCCGCAACACTAGCAATCAGCCCCAGCATTTT. This sequence joins TRBV7-9 and TRBJ1-5; D unclear. Germline assignment: CDR1 SEHNR and CDR2 FQNEAQ (reference sequence). The CDR3 contains 13 residues. V lost 8 bases, J lost 0 bases, and 8 bases lay in between.

This chain uses TRBV5-6 with TRBJ2-1; tentative D call: TRBD1 (5 bases). V was pared by 1 base and J by 0 bases, with 8 bases between. CDR3 length: 15 residues. Germline loops: CDR1 SGHDT, CDR2 YYEEEE. CDR3 amino acids: CASSLLQGSYNEQFF. The CDR3 nucleotides are TGTGCCAGCAGCTTGTTGCAGGGCTCCTACAATGAGCAGTTCTTC.

The CDR3 DNA sequence: TGCGCCAGCAGCCCGCCGGGGAGGGGGAGGACTGAAGCTTTCTTT. Translation: CASSPPGRGRTEAFF. The V call is TRBV5-1, the J call TRBJ1-1; D may be TRBD1 (6 bases). Germline CDR1 SGHRS, CDR2 YFSETQ. CDR3 size: 15 residues. The V and J ends lost 4 bases and 5 bases respectively, with 18 bases between them.

The chain has TRBV27 and TRBJ2-1; 7 bases align to TRBD2. The CDR3 extends over 14 amino acids. J lost 9 bases, V lost 4 bases, and 9 bases had no gene match. Germline V lookup: CDR1 MNHEY, CDR2 SMNVEV (reference sequence). The DNA for the CDR3 is TGTGCCAGCAGTTCTCCCTATACTAGCGTTGAGCAGTTCTTC. Translated: CASSSPYTSVEQFF.

The chain recombines TRBV28 with TRBJ2-1; D is possibly TRBD1 or TRBD2 (5 bases each). The CDR3 consists of 15 residues. The V gene's germline CDR1 is MDHEN and CDR2 SYDVKM. Trimming cost V 3 bases and J 4 bases, with 13 bases left between them. In nucleotides, the CDR3 is TGTGCCAGCAGTTTCTGGGGGATCCAATACAATGAGCAGTTCTTC. Its translation is CASSFWGIQYNEQFF.

This clone was picked up a small number of times. The sample contains more than one DNA sequence encoding this CDR3. The chain joins TRBV7-9 to TRBJ2-7; D ambiguous. V was shortened by 1 base and J by 1 base, with 5 bases between the two germline ends. Germline V CDR1 and CDR2: SEHNR, FQNEAQ (reference sequence). The CDR3 covers 13 residues. CDR3 coding DNA: TGTGCCAGCAGCTTAGGAGAGTCCTACGAGCAGTACTTC. Protein sequence: CASSLGESYEQYF.

V usage is TRBV11-2 and J usage is TRBJ2-1; 9 nucleotides agree with TRBD2. Losses at the gene ends were 3 bases for V and 8 bases for J; bases not matched to a gene: 11. CDR1 is SGHAT and CDR2 is FQNNGV in the germline V gene. CDR3 length: 16 residues. The DNA of the CDR3 is TGTGCCAGCAGCTTTATTGGCGGGAGGGCCGCGGATGAGCAGTTCTTC. It encodes CASSFIGGRAADEQFF.